This TCR beta chain originates from a study of a mutant IDH1 vaccine in newly diagnosed glioma. Time point denoted: week 5, during vaccination. What each vaccine dose contained was 300 ug of mutant IDH1 20-mer peptide, accompanied by topical imiquimod. The table came from immunoSEQ multiplex PCR; TCRdb's copy has only in-frame clones and leaves some out. The sample lists approximately 76,000 clones, over 75% occurring once. On this clone: Its antigen is undetermined.

Per germline, CDR1 ENHRY and CDR2 SYGVKD. CDR3 length equals 14 residues. V shed 9 bases and J shed 4 bases, with 18 bases lying between them. The input for sequencing was PBMCs, taken from a glioma patient whose treatment included an IDH1 peptide vaccine. V is TRBV10-3 and J is TRBJ2-5; no clear D. This sequence originates from a woman aged 45-60 years with glioma. CDR3: CAIGLRPPLETQYF. CDR3 DNA: TGTGCCATTGGGTTAAGGCCCCCGTTAGAGACCCAGTACTTC.